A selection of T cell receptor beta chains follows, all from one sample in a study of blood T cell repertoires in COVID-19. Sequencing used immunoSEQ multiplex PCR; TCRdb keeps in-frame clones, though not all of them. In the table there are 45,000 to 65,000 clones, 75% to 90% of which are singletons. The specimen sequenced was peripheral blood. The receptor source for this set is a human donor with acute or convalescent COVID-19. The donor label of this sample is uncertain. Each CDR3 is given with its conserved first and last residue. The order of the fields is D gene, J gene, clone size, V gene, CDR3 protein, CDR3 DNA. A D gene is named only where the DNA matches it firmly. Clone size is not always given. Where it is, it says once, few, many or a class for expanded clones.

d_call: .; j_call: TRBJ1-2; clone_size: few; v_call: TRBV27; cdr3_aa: CASSKEAERNYGYTF; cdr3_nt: TGTGCCAGCAGTAAGGAGGCCGAGCGTAACTATGGCTACACCTTC
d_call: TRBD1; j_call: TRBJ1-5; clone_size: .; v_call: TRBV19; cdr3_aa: CASSFLPGTGWLGYSNQPQHF; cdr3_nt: TGTGCCAGTAGTTTTCTTCCCGGGACAGGGTGGTTGGGTTATAGCAATCAGCCCCAGCATTTT
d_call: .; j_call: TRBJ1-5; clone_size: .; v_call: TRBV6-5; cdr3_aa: CASSYGRNNQPQHF; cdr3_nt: TGTGCCAGCAGTTACGGCAGGAACAATCAGCCCCAGCATTTT
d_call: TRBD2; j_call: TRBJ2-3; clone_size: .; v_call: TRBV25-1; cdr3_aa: CASSGGGLAGTTDTQYF; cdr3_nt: TGTGCCAGCAGTGGGGGAGGACTAGCTGGGACGACAGATACGCAGTATTTT
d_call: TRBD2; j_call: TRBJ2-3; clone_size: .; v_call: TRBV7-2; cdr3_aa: CASSLGLAGGLRDTQYF; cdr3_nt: TGTGCCAGCAGCTTAGGACTAGCGGGGGGCCTAAGGGATACGCAGTATTTT
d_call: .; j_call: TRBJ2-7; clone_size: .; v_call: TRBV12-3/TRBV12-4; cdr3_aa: CASDRGSSYEQYF; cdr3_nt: TGTGCCAGCGACCGGGGGAGCTCCTACGAGCAGTACTTC
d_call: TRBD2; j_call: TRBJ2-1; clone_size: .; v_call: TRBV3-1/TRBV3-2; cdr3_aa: CASSQDGTIAYNEQFF; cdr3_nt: TGTGCCAGCAGCCAAGATGGGACTATTGCCTACAATGAGCAGTTCTTC
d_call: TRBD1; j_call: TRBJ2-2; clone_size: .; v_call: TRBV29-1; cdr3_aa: CSVLRRGQGTTGELFF; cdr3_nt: TGCAGCGTCCTTCGCCGGGGACAGGGAACCACCGGGGAGCTGTTTTTT
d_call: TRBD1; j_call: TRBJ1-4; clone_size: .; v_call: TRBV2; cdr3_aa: CASRRDRGVKLFF; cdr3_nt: TGTGCCAGCAGGAGGGACAGGGGGGTTAAACTGTTTTTT
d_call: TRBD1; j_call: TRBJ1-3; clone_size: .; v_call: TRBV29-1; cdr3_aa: CSAGTERKFGNTIYF; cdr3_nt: TGCAGCGCCGGGACAGAAAGGAAATTCGGAAACACCATATATTTT
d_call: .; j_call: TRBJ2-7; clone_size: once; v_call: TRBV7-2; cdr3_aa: CASSSSPGGEQYF; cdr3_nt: TGTGCCAGCAGCTCCTCTCCCGGAGGCGAGCAGTACTTC
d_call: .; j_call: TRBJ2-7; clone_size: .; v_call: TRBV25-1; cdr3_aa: CASSGPPGRVGEQYF; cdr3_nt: TGTGCCAGCAGTGGCCCCCCGGGCAGGGTGGGGGAGCAGTACTTC
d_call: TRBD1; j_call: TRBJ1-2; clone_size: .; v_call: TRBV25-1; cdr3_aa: CASSESGTGTDGYTF; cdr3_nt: TGTGCCAGCAGTGAATCCGGGACAGGGACAGATGGCTACACCTTC
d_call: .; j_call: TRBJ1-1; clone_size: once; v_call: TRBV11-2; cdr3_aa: CASSLALGAIAFF; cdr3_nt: TGTGCCAGCAGCTTAGCACTGGGGGCGATAGCTTTCTTT
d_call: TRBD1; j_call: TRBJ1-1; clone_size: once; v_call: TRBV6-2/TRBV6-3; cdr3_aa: CASSYSSGGTEAFF; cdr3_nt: TGTGCCAGCAGTTACTCGTCAGGGGGCACTGAAGCTTTCTTT
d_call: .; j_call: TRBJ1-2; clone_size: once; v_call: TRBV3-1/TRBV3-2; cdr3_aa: CASSQEWTVNYGYTF; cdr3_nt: TGTGCCAGCAGCCAAGAGTGGACAGTCAACTATGGCTACACCTTC
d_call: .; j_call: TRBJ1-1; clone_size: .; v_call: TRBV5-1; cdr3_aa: CASSLDIQPRTEAFF; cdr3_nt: TGCGCCAGCAGCTTGGATATACAGCCCCGCACTGAAGCTTTCTTT
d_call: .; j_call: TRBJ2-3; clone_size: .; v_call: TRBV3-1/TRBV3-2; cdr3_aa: CASSQDLSTDTQYF; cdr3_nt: TGTGCCAGCAGCCAAGACCTAAGCACAGATACGCAGTATTTT
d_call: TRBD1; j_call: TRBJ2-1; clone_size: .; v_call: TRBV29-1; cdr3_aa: CSVEPGQGENEQFF; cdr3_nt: TGCAGCGTTGAACCGGGACAGGGGGAGAATGAGCAGTTCTTC
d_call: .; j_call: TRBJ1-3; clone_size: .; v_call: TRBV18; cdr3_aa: CASSPRQASGNTIYF; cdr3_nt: TGTGCCAGCTCACCAAGACAAGCCTCTGGAAACACCATATATTTT